This T cell receptor (beta chain) was recovered during a study of T cells in Graves' hyperthyroidism and ophthalmopathy (dated by TCRdb to between 2018 and 2020). About the study as a whole: Peripheral blood samples were taken at the time of initial diagnosis, prior to any treatment. A discovery cohort of 95 to 100 patients, about 43 with Graves' ophthalmopathy and 55 to 60 with stable Graves' hyperthyroidism, was used to find distinguishing TCR V-J signatures. Prospective prediction of ophthalmopathy was tested in an independent validation cohort of fewer than 20 hyperthyroidism patients and 17 patients who later progressed to ophthalmopathy. For training and testing, the 80 to 100 patients in the discovery cohort were randomly divided in a 7:3 ratio. In more than 5 Graves' hyperthyroidism patients, the study also compared T-cell repertoires from thyroid tissue with T-cell repertoires from blood. After blood sampling, hyperthyroidism patients were treated with methimazole at a starting dose of 30 mg daily, and ophthalmopathy patients were treated with high-dose intravenous methylprednisolone. TCR Vbeta CDR3 sequencing of 120 to 150 peripheral blood samples (fewer than 45 ophthalmopathy, about 75 hyperthyroidism and approximately 17 progressor patients) is reported in the paper.

The paper's findings and limits, for the study overall: In validation, the model predicted progression to ophthalmopathy a median of roughly six months before onset, with 70% to 71% sensitivity and roughly 79% specificity. Ophthalmopathy was separated from stable hyperthyroidism by a 13 V-J signature model, with just over 85% sensitivity and approximately 84% specificity obtained in cross-validation and 80%/75% obtained in testing. Most expanded thyroid clonotypes (frequency above 0.001) were also detected in blood, suggesting blood repertoires may reflect thyroid immune responses. Sample size was not statistically predetermined, and blinding of investigators to group allocation was not performed.

Ophthalmopathy patients had moderately to severely active disease, Clinical Activity Score of at least 3, NOSPECS grade of at least 4, and duration under 3 months. The study excluded patients with uncontrolled infections, other autoimmune diseases, pregnancy or lactation. Diagnoses relied on clinical symptoms, serum thyroxine and TRAb, thyroid ultrasound and orbital computed tomography. PBMCs were isolated from about 9.2 ml of fresh peripheral blood by Ficoll-Paque density gradient centrifugation. Total RNA was extracted with Trizol reagent, and quality was checked on an Agilent 2100 Bioanalyzer. This clonotype has a count of ten or more. Its antigen is still unknown. There are no base qualities to consult, and no much larger clone falls within one base. Amplification of TCR beta CDR3 regions was carried out from RNA transcripts. The TCR CDR3 was subjected to a first round of RT-PCR using the HTBI primer set and the Qiagen OneStep RT-PCR kit. Libraries were constructed in a second round of multiplex PCR, after which size selection and purification were performed. Sequencing of the libraries was done on an Illumina HiSeq2000 using paired-end 100 bp reads. The authors processed their data as follows. SOAPnuke was used to process the raw data, with reads discarded if the reads contained adapters or uncalled bases, had a mean Phred below 15, or lacked an exact constant-primer or identifier match. High-quality paired reads were merged with COPE v1.2.5, and unique nucleotide sequences were defined as clonotypes. Clonotypes were aligned to IMGT TRBV, TRBD and TRBJ reference segments using MiTCR v1.1. Analysis was restricted to V-J combinations with a frequency above 0.0001, which covered about 99% of repertoires. The TCS score was defined as the ratio of F50 (clonal expansion) to E x V (chaos), calculated using BLOSUM62-based TCRdist between CDR3 peptides within each V-J. Welch's t-statistics and random forest reduced roughly 530 V-J features to some 14, which were used in a naive Bayes classifier (R e1071). TCRdb reanalyzed the raw reads on its own, using fastp at Q25 for trimming and MiXCR for clone calling, and kept in-frame beta chains. Records with the same CDR3 protein are collapsed into one entry carrying the most frequent genes and DNA. These V and J calls derive from TCRdb rather than the authors' analysis. A total of hundreds of thousands of distinct CDR3 sequences appear in this sample, more than 12% of them only once. The ten largest clones capture about 12% of the sample.

The CDR3 runs 16 amino acids, cysteine and phenylalanine included. Of the read, only the CDR3 DNA is kept; its 48 bases are in frame from base 1. The germline V gene gives CDR1 as SGHRS and CDR2 as YFSETQ. Trimming accounts for 3 bases at V and 1 base at J, while the number of junction bases matched to no gene is 9. What was sequenced was blood. The receptor was derived from a woman in her forties or fifties with Graves' ophthalmopathy. The chain joins TRBV5-1 to TRBJ2-7; 8 middle bases align to TRBD2. The DNA reads as follows: TGCGCCAGCAGCTGGAACACTAGCGGTCGTTCCTACGAGCAGTACTTC. The translation is CASSWNTSGRSYEQYF. With all but the CDR3 taken from the reference TRBV5-1 and TRBJ2-7 genes, the full variable domain is: KAGVTQTPRYLIKTRGQQVTLSCSPISGHRSVSWYQQTPGQGLQFLFEYFSETQRNKGNFPGRFSGRQFSNSRSEMNVSTLELGDSALYLCASSWNTSGRSYEQYFGPGTRLTVT.